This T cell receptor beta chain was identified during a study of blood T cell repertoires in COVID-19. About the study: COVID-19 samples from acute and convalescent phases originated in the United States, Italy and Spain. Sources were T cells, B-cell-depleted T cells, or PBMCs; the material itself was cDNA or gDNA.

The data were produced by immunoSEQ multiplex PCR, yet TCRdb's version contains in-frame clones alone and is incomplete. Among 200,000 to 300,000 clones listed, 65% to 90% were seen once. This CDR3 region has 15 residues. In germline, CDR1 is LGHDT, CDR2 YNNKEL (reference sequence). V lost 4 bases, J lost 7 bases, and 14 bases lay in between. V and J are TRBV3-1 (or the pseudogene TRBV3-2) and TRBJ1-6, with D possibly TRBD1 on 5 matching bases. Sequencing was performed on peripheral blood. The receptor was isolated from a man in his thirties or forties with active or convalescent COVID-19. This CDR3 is CASSPGLGGNSPLHF. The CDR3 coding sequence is TGTGCCAGCAGCCCGGGACTAGGCGGGAATTCACCCCTCCACTTT.